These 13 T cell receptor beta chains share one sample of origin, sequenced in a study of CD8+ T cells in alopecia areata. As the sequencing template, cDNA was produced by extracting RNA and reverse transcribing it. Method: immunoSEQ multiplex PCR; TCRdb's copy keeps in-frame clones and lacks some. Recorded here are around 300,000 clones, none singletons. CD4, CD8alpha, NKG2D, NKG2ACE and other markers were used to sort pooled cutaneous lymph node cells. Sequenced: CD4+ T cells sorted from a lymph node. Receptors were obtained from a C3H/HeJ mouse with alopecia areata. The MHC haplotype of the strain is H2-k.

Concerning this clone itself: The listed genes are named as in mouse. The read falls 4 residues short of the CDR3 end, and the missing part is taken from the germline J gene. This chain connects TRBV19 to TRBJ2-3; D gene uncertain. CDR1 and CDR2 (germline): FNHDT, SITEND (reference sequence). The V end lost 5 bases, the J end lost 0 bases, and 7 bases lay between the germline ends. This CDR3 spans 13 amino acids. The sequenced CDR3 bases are TGTGCCAGCAGGCCGCAGAGTGCAGAA. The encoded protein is CASRPQSAE. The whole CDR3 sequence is CASRPQSAETLYF.

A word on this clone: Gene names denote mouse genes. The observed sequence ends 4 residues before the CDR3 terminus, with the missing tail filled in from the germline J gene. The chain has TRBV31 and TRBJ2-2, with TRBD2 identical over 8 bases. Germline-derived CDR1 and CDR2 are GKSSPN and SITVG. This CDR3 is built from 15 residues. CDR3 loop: CAWSLLGGGDGQLYF. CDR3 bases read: TGTGCCTGGAGTCTACTCGGGGGGGGCGACGGG.

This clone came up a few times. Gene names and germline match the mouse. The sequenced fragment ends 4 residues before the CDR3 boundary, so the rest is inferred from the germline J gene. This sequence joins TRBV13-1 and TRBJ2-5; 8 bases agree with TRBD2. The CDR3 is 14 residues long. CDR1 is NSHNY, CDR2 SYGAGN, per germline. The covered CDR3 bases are TGTGCCAGCAGGTACGGGACTGGTGAAGAC. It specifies CASRYGTGED. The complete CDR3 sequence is CASRYGTGEDTQYF.

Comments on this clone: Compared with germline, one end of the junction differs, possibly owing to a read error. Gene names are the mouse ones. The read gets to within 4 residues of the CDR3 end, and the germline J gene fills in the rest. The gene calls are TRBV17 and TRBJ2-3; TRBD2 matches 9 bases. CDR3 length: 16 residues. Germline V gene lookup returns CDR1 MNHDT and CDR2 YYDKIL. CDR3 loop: CANSRDLGGSAETLYF. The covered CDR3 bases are TGTGCTAACAGTAGAGATCTGGGGGGGAGTGCAGAA. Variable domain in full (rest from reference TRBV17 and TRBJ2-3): DTTVKQNPRYKLARVGKPVNLICSQTMNHDTMYWYQKKPNQAPKLLLFYYDKILNREADTFEKFQSSRPNNSFCSLYIGSAGLEYSAMYLCANSRDLGGSAETLYFGSGTRLTVL.

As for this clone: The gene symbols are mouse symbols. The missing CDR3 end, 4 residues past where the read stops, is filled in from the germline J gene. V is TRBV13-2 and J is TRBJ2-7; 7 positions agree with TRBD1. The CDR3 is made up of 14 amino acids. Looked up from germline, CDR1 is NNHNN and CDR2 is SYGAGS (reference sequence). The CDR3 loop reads CASGDAHRGDEQYF. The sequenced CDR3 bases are TGTGCCAGCGGTGATGCCCACAGGGGAGAT.

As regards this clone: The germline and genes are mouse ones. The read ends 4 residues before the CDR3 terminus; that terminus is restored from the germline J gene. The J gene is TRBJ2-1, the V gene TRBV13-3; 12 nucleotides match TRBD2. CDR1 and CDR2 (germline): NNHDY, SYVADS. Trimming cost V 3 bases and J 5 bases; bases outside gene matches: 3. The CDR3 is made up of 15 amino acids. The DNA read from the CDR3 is TGTGCCAGCAGTGGGGGACTGGGGGGAAATGCT. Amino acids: CASSGGLGGNA. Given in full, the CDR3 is CASSGGLGGNAEQFF.

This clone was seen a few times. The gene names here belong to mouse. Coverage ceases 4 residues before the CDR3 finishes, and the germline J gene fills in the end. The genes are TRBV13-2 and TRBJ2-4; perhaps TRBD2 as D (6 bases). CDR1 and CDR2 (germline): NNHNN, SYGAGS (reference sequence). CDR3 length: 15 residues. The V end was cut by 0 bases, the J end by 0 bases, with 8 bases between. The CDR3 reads CASGDAWGSQNTLYF. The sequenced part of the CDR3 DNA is TGTGCCAGCGGTGATGCCTGGGGTAGTCAAAAC.

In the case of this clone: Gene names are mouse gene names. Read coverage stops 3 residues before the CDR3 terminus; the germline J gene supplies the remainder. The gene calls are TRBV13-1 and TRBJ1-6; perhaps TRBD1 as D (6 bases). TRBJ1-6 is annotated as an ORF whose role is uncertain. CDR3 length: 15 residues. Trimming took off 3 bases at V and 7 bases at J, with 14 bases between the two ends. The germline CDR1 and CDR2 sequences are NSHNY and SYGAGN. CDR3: CASSVEGGPNSPLYF. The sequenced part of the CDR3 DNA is TGTGCCAGCAGTGTCGAAGGGGGGCCCAATTCGCCC.

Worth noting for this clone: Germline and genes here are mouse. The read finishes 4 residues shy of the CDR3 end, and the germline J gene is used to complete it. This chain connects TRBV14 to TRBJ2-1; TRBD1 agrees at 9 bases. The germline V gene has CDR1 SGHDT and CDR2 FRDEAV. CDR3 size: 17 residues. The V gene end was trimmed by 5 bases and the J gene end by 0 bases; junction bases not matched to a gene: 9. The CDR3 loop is CASRPGTGTYNYAEQFF. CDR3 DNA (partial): TGTGCCAGCAGGCCCGGGACAGGGACATATAACTATGCT.

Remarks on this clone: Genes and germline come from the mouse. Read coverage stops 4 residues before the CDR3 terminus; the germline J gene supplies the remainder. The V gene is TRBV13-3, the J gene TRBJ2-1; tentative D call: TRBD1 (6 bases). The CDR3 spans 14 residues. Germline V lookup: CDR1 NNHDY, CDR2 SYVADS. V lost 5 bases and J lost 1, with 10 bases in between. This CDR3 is CASREQGNYAEQFF. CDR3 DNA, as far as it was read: TGTGCCAGCAGAGAACAGGGAAACTATGCT.

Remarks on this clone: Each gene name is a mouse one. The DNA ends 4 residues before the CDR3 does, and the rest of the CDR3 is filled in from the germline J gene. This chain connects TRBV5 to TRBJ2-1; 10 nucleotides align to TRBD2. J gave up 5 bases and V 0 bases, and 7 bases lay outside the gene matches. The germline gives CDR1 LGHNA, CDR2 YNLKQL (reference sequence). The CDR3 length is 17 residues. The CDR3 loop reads CASSQEKRTGGHAEQFF. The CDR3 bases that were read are TGTGCCAGCAGCCAAGAAAAAAGGACTGGGGGCCATGCT.

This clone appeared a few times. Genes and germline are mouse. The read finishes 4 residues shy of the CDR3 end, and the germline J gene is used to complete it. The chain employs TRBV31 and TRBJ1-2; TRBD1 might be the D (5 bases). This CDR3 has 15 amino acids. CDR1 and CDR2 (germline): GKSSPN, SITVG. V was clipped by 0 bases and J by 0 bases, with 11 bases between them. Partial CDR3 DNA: TGTGCCTGGAGTCTCCCTGACAGTACAAACTCC. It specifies CAWSLPDSTNS. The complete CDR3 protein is CAWSLPDSTNSDYTF.

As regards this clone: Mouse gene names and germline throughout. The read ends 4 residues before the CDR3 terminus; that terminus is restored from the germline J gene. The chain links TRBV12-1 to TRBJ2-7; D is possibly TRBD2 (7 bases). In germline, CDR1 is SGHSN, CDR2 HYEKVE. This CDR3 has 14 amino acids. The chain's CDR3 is CASSLSLGAYEQYF. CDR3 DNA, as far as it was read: TGTGCCAGCTCTCTCTCTCTGGGGGCATAT.